These 26 T cell receptor beta chains originate from one sample sequenced in a study of T cell clonality in common variable immunodeficiency. For these TCRs, the target antigens are not known. Findings and caveats of the study: Fewer deletions and N-nucleotide insertions were reportedly seen in common variable immunodeficiency TCR beta sequences.

Some clones are missing from TCRdb's copy, which holds only in-frame ones; the method was immunoSEQ multiplex PCR. Recorded here are about 28,000 clones, none singletons. The sample comprised peripheral blood mononuclear cells. Receptors were obtained from a human donor with common variable immunodeficiency.

This clone was recorded many times. The CDR3 end is not reached by the read, which stops 3 residues before it; the germline J gene fills it in. The chain combines TRBV7-9 with TRBJ2-3, with 13 bases aligning to TRBD2. Germline V CDR1 and CDR2: SEHNR, FQNEAQ (reference sequence). The CDR3 has 15 residues. V lost 5 bases to trimming and J lost 4 bases; unmatched junction nucleotides: 3. The CDR3 loop reads CASSRTSGSADTQYF. The CDR3 bases that were read are TGTGCCAGCAGCCGGACTAGCGGGAGTGCAGATACG.

Many counts were recorded for this clone. Read sequence stops 3 residues before the CDR3 end, and the germline J gene provides the missing end. This chain uses TRBV20-1 with TRBJ1-5, with D tentatively TRBD1 (6 bases). The V gene lost 6 bases and the J gene lost 3 bases, with 12 bases spanning the gap. Germline V gene data show CDR1 as DFQATT and CDR2 as SNEGSKA (reference sequence). This CDR3 has 13 amino acids. CDR3 DNA (partial): TGCAGTGCCCGAGGACAGCACAATCAGCCC. It is translated as CSARGQHNQP. The whole CDR3 reads CSARGQHNQPQHF.

This clone was seen a few times. The read halts 3 residues ahead of the CDR3 end, with the missing end drawn from the germline J gene. This chain uses TRBV20-1 with TRBJ2-1; 7 bases match TRBD1. The CDR3 has 15 residues. CDR1 and CDR2 from the germline V gene are DFQATT and SNEGSKA (reference sequence). Germline trimming cut 0 bases from V and 8 bases from J; bases unmatched to any gene: 10. The DNA read from the CDR3 is TGCAGTGCTAGAGATCCGAGACAGGGCTTCGATGAG. This encodes CSARDPRQGFDE. The full CDR3 protein is CSARDPRQGFDEQFF.

This clone came up many times. Read data end 3 residues before the CDR3 end; the end is taken from the germline J gene. The rearrangement joins TRBV20-1 to TRBJ1-2, with D perhaps matching TRBD1 (6 bases). The CDR3 covers 15 residues. Trimming pared 0 bases from V and 3 bases from J, leaving 14 bases between. Germline values: CDR1 DFQATT, CDR2 SNEGSKA (reference sequence). The CDR3 DNA, read in part, is TGCAGTGCTAGAGATTTAGGGGAGGGGGACTATGGC. This codes for CSARDLGEGDYG. The whole CDR3 sequence reads CSARDLGEGDYGYTF.

This clone occurred many times. The CDR3 end falls 3 residues outside the read, so it is completed with the germline J gene. This rearrangement joins TRBV7-8 to TRBJ2-2; D is perhaps TRBD2 (6 bases). Germline V gene data show CDR1 as SGHVS and CDR2 as FQNEAQ. CDR3 size: 17 residues. V was clipped by 6 bases and J by 4 bases, with 21 bases between them. The sequenced CDR3 bases are TGTGCCAGCAGGCCACCGAGAAGGCTAGCGCCCACCGGGGAG. The encoded protein is CASRPPRRLAPTGE. Given in full, the CDR3 is CASRPPRRLAPTGELFF.

In the case of this clone: Read data end 3 residues before the CDR3 end; the end is taken from the germline J gene. This chain connects TRBV20-1 to TRBJ1-1; D is ambiguous. The length of the CDR3 is 12 residues. V shed 6 bases and J shed 0 bases, with 8 bases lying between them. From germline, CDR1 is DFQATT and CDR2 SNEGSKA (reference sequence). The sequenced part of the CDR3 DNA is TGCAGTGCGCGGCCAGTGAACACTGAA. Its translation: CSARPVNTE. The entire CDR3 protein is CSARPVNTEAFF.

This clone occurred many times. The CDR3 goes on 3 residues after the read ends, and that part is filled in from the germline J gene. The chain joins TRBV10-3 to TRBJ2-6, with D possibly being TRBD2 (6 bases). The V end lost 6 bases, the J end lost 0 bases, and 15 bases lay between the germline ends. Germline lookup yields CDR1 ENHRY and CDR2 SYGVKD. The CDR3 has 17 amino acids. CDR3 bases read: TGTGCCATCAGGAGGAGCGGGCCCGGCTCTGGGGCCAACGTC. It is translated as CAIRRSGPGSGANV. The complete CDR3 protein is CAIRRSGPGSGANVLTF.

As to this clone: The read halts 3 residues ahead of the CDR3 end, with the missing end drawn from the germline J gene. The same CDR3 is also encoded by other DNA sequences in this sample. The chain recombines TRBV19 with TRBJ2-7, with 7 bases lining up with TRBD2. In germline, CDR1 is LNHDA, CDR2 SQIVND (reference sequence). Trimming at V came to 5 bases and at J to 2 bases, leaving 9 bases not matched to a gene. The CDR3 sequence is 15 residues long. The sequenced part of the CDR3 DNA is TGTGCCAGTAGTTCAAGCGGGACGATGCCCTACGAG. It specifies CASSSSGTMPYE. The whole CDR3 protein is CASSSSGTMPYEQYF.

Many counts were recorded for this clone. The read ends 3 residues shy of where the CDR3 ends; the end is completed using the germline J gene. V and J are TRBV5-1 and TRBJ2-7, with TRBD1 matching 11 bases. V dropped 4 bases and J dropped 6; count of bases not matched to a gene: 6. The CDR3 runs 14 residues. Germline lookup yields CDR1 SGHRS and CDR2 YFSETQ. This CDR3 is CASSPDRGQAEQYF. Incomplete CDR3 DNA: TGCGCCAGCAGCCCGGACAGGGGGCAAGCCGAG.

This clone was seen a handful of times. The CDR3 is cut off 3 residues early in the read; its end comes from the germline J gene. J is TRBJ1-5 and V is TRBV18; TRBD1 matches 8 bases. Germline lookup yields CDR1 KGHSH and CDR2 LQKENI. This CDR3 has 14 residues. Trimming cost V 2 bases and J 7 bases; bases outside gene matches: 4. The CDR3: CASSPGTGGQPQHF. The part of the CDR3 DNA that was read is TGTGCCAGCTCACCAGGGACAGGAGGCCAGCCC.

This clone was picked up many times. The read ends 3 residues early relative to the CDR3; the germline J gene fills the gap. The chain employs TRBV28 and TRBJ2-1; D is unresolved. CDR3 length equals 13 residues. The germline V gene has CDR1 MDHEN and CDR2 SYDVKM. V gave up 4 bases and J gave up 7 bases, with 11 bases separating them. The CDR3 bases that were read are TGTGCCAGCAGTTACAACATTCCAAATGAG. Residues: CASSYNIPNE. The CDR3, in full, reads CASSYNIPNEQFF.

This clone was observed at least ten times. From the germline J gene comes the end of the CDR3, since the read stops 3 residues before it. V is TRBV19 and J is TRBJ1-1; 8 bases map to TRBD1. Unmatched junction bases numbered 4, after V lost 1 base and J lost 0 bases. Germline V gives CDR1 LNHDA, CDR2 SQIVND (reference sequence). This CDR3 is built from 16 residues. The sequenced part of the CDR3 DNA is TGTGCCAGTAGTATAGGGACAGGGTCCTTGAACACTGAA. Translation gives CASSIGTGSLNTE. The whole CDR3 sequence reads CASSIGTGSLNTEAFF.

This clone was counted many times. The CDR3 end is not reached by the read, which stops 3 residues before it; the germline J gene fills it in. V is TRBV30 and J is TRBJ1-5, with 10 bases aligning to TRBD1. Germline lookup yields CDR1 GTSNPN and CDR2 SVGIG (reference sequence). The CDR3 runs 16 residues. V shed 0 bases, J shed 2 bases, and the junction held 4 bases outside the gene matches. CDR3 residues: CAWSVPGTGGNQPQHF. The part of the CDR3 DNA that was read is TGTGCCTGGAGTGTACCGGGGACAGGGGGCAATCAGCCC.

This clone was observed many times. The read finishes 3 residues shy of the CDR3 end, and the germline J gene is used to complete it. This chain links TRBV19 with TRBJ1-1; D unclear. The V gene's germline CDR1 is LNHDA and CDR2 SQIVND (reference sequence). This CDR3 comprises 14 residues. V was clipped by 1 base and J by 1 base, with 7 bases between them. CDR3 bases read: TGTGCCAGTAGTATAGCCGGGTCGAACACTGAA. Protein product: CASSIAGSNTE. From start to end, the CDR3 is CASSIAGSNTEAFF.

This clone occurred many times. The CDR3 end falls 3 residues outside the read, so it is completed with the germline J gene. The V call is TRBV2, the J call TRBJ1-5; no definite D call. V lost 3 bases to trimming and J lost 1 base, with 10 bases between them. CDR1 is SNHLY, CDR2 FYNNEI, per germline. The CDR3 contains 15 residues. CDR3 sequence: CASSDGRGSNQPQHF. The sequenced part of the CDR3 DNA is TGTGCCAGCAGTGACGGCCGCGGCAGCAATCAGCCC.

The table lists this clone with many counts. The read ends 3 residues shy of where the CDR3 ends; the end is completed using the germline J gene. The chain combines TRBV5-1 with TRBJ2-2; 12 bases agree with TRBD2. V shed 1 base, J shed 6 bases, and the junction held 7 bases outside the gene matches. The CDR3 spans 17 residues. From germline, CDR1 is SGHRS and CDR2 YFSETQ. This chain's CDR3 is CASSLLTSGSLSGELFF. The CDR3 DNA, read in part, is TGCGCCAGCAGCTTGCTGACTAGCGGGAGCTTATCCGGGGAG.

This clone was picked up many times. With the read ending 3 residues before the CDR3 end, the germline J gene is used to fill in that end. This rearrangement joins TRBV5-1 to TRBJ2-7, with TRBD1 as a possible D gene (6 bases). V was clipped by 2 bases and J by 0 bases, with 12 bases between them. The CDR3 loop spans 15 amino acids. Germline V gene lookup returns CDR1 SGHRS and CDR2 YFSETQ. CDR3 amino acids: CASSFQGTISYEQYF. The sequenced part of the CDR3 DNA is TGCGCCAGCAGCTTCCAGGGGACAATCTCCTACGAG.

This clone was recorded at least ten times. The read gets to within 3 residues of the CDR3 end, and the germline J gene fills in the rest. The V call is TRBV12-3 or TRBV12-4, the J call TRBJ2-1; D is possibly TRBD2 (5 bases). The CDR3 has 12 residues. The ends were cut back, 5 bases at V and 8 bases at J, with 10 bases in the middle. Here the CDR3 reads CASSPQRDEQFF. The covered CDR3 bases are TGTGCCAGCAGTCCACAGAGGGATGAG.

The table lists this clone with many counts. The missing CDR3 end, 3 residues past where the read stops, is filled in from the germline J gene. J is TRBJ1-5 and V is TRBV2; D unresolved. This CDR3 spans 16 amino acids. With 2 bases removed from V and 3 bases from J, the gap between germline ends came to 14 bases. Germline loops: CDR1 SNHLY, CDR2 FYNNEI. CDR3 DNA (partial): TGTGCCAGCAGTGAATACTTCGGGGTGAACAATCAGCCC. Amino acids: CASSEYFGVNNQP. The complete CDR3 sequence is CASSEYFGVNNQPQHF.

This clone was counted many times. The missing CDR3 end, 3 residues past where the read stops, is filled in from the germline J gene. The chain recombines TRBV19 with TRBJ1-2, with 8 bases aligning to TRBD1. Germline-derived CDR1 and CDR2 are LNHDA and SQIVND (reference sequence). The CDR3 has 15 residues. After removal of 5 bases from V and 2 bases from J, the junction contained 7 bases not matched to a gene. This chain's CDR3 is CASSPDRGWNYGYTF. The sequenced CDR3 bases are TGTGCCAGTAGTCCCGACAGGGGATGGAACTATGGC. The full variable domain, its missing parts supplied by reference TRBV19 and TRBJ1-2, is DGGITQSPKYLFRKEGQNVTLSCEQNLNHDAMYWYRQDPGQGLRLIYYSQIVNDFQKGDIAEGYSVSREKKESFPLTVTSAQKNPTAFYLCASSPDRGWNYGYTFGSGTRLTVV.

This clone was recorded many times. The read halts 3 residues ahead of the CDR3 end, with the missing end drawn from the germline J gene. The chain combines TRBV20-1 with TRBJ1-1; 7 bases fit TRBD1. After removal of 6 bases from V and 0 bases from J, the junction contained 4 bases not matched to a gene. The CDR3 is 13 residues long. Germline V gene sequence: CDR1 DFQATT, CDR2 SNEGSKA (reference sequence). This CDR3 reads CSAPGQMNTEAFF. The sequenced part of the CDR3 DNA is TGCAGTGCCCCGGGACAGATGAACACTGAA.

CDR3 residues: CASSSGVKNTEAFF. CDR3 DNA, as far as it was read: TGCGCCAGCAGCTCCGGGGTAAAGAACACTGAA. The chain couples TRBV5-1 to TRBJ1-1; D remains unclear. The read terminates 3 residues before the CDR3 end, so the remaining end is supplied by the germline J gene. V lost 3 bases and J lost 1, with 10 bases in between. Germline V lookup: CDR1 SGHRS, CDR2 YFSETQ. The CDR3 runs 14 residues.

This clone was found many times. The observed sequence ends 3 residues before the CDR3 terminus, with the missing tail filled in from the germline J gene. The gene calls are TRBV29-1 and TRBJ2-1; 13 bases align to TRBD2. This CDR3 is 15 amino acids long. The V and J ends lost 6 bases and 1 base, in that order; junction bases with no gene match: 3. The germline CDR1 and CDR2 sequences are SQVTM and ANQGSEA. The CDR3 reads CSVRTSGSSYNEQFF. The sequenced part of the CDR3 DNA is TGCAGCGTGAGGACTAGCGGGAGTTCCTACAATGAG.

This clone appeared a few times. The read terminates 3 residues before the CDR3 end, so the remaining end is supplied by the germline J gene. The chain is built from TRBV2 and TRBJ2-7; the match to TRBD2 covers 11 bases. Germline V gene sequence: CDR1 SNHLY, CDR2 FYNNEI. CDR3 length equals 16 residues. Trimming removed 5 bases from V and 5 bases from J; junction bases left unmatched: 11. The sequenced part of the CDR3 DNA is TGTGCCAGCAGTTCGAAGACTAGCGGGATATATAACGAG. Translation gives CASSSKTSGIYNE. The full CDR3 reads CASSSKTSGIYNEQYF. Combining the CDR3 with reference TRBV2 and TRBJ2-7 gives the whole variable domain EPEVTQTPSHQVTQMGQEVILRCVPISNHLYFYWYRQILGQKVEFLVSFYNNEISEKSEIFDDQFSVERPDGSNFTLKIRSTKLEDSAMYFCASSSKTSGIYNEQYFGPGTRLTVT.

Comment on this clone: A much larger clone is a single base away; this may be a read error. The CDR3 end falls 3 residues outside the read, so it is completed with the germline J gene. The rearrangement uses TRBV29-1 and TRBJ2-1, with 12 nucleotides matching TRBD2. CDR1 and CDR2 (germline): SQVTM, ANQGSEA. The CDR3 is 17 residues long. The J segment lost 4 bases and the V segment lost 4 bases, leaving 11 bases of the junction unmatched. The CDR3 protein is CSVGLAGGSQNYNEQFF. Incomplete CDR3 DNA: TGCAGCGTTGGTCTAGCGGGAGGGAGCCAGAATTACAATGAG.

This clone was found a few times. The CDR3 extends 3 residues past the end of the read, so its final part is completed from the germline J gene. This rearrangement joins TRBV2 to TRBJ2-5, with TRBD2 identical over 7 bases. With 2 bases clipped from V and 4 bases from J, the junction kept 7 bases outside the gene matches. This CDR3 is built from 15 residues. The germline V gene encodes CDR1 SNHLY and CDR2 FYNNEI. CDR3 amino acids: CASSETSARGETQYF. The CDR3 bases that were read are TGTGCCAGCAGTGAAACTAGCGCGCGAGGAGAGACC.